This T cell receptor (beta chain) was documented in a study of cytomegalovirus exposure and HLA in healthy donors. With 60 Vbeta and 13 Jbeta primers, the PCR was carried out. The repertoire was sequenced with immunoSEQ multiplex PCR; TCRdb's copy has only in-frame clones and lacks some. The table lists 110,000 to 150,000 clones. Study-wide findings and caveats: There were reportedly fewer N-insertions in an Asian-associated ancestry cluster than the roughly 670-donor mean, in a later analysis. When a later analysis compared HLA-associated TCR beta chains with equally common others, the HLA-associated chains turned out to be more clonally expanded and to have lower generation probabilities.

With respect to this clone: What it binds is not known.

Samples came from healthy bone marrow donors. J lost 12 bases, V lost 3 bases, and 0 bases had no gene match. The CDR3 length is 12 residues. Germline CDR1 reads SEHNR; CDR2 reads FQNEAQ (reference sequence). The TCR comes from a man between 40 and 49 years old in good health and CMV-seronegative. The material sequenced was PBMCs. The rearrangement links TRBV7-9 to TRBJ1-6, with 9 bases aligning to TRBD1. CDR3 amino acids: CASSLDRGPLHF. CDR3 sequence (DNA): TGTGCCAGCAGCTTGGACAGGGGACCCCTCCACTTT.